The 28 T cell receptor beta chains below come from one sample, sequenced in a study of T cells after yellow fever vaccination. TCRdb itself ran the 5' RACE reads through MiXCR, one entry per CDR3 protein. The repertoire holds about 140,000 distinct CDR3 sequences, over 7% seen once, with roughly 0.77% in the top ten. Sequencing was performed on CD4+ T cells sorted from PBMCs, taken 5 days after the yellow fever booster vaccination. These receptor sequences come from a man aged 25-45 years who received the YFV17D yellow fever vaccine.

This clonotype has at least ten counts. The chain has TRBV27 and TRBJ2-4; no definite D call. CDR3 length: 17 amino acids. Between the trimmed V and J ends, which lost 3 bases and 0 bases, there was a span of 15 bases. In germline, CDR1 is MNHEY, CDR2 SMNVEV (reference sequence). CDR3 bases: TGTGCCAGCAGTTTTGCCCTTGGCCCTGGAGCCAAAAACATTCAGTACTTC. Protein: CASSFALGPGAKNIQYF.

This clonotype was recorded many times. The chain links TRBV20-1 to TRBJ2-3, with 10 bases aligning to TRBD2. Germline CDR1 reads DFQATT; CDR2 reads SNEGSKA (reference sequence). The length of the CDR3 is 18 residues. J gave up 3 bases and V 2 bases, and 14 bases lay outside the gene matches. CDR3 DNA: TGCAGTGCTAGATACCGTTTTCTAGCGGGAGATCCGACAGATACGCAGTATTTT. It is translated as CSARYRFLAGDPTDTQYF.

This clonotype was detected many times. This chain links TRBV18 with TRBJ2-3; TRBD2 aligns across 15 bases. Trimming removed 3 bases from V and 4 bases from J; junction bases left unmatched: 8. Germline CDR1 reads KGHSH; CDR2 reads LQKENI. The CDR3 consists of 18 residues. CDR3 region: CASSPHGTSGRLADTQYF. CDR3 nucleotides: TGTGCCAGCTCACCCCACGGGACTAGCGGGAGGTTAGCAGATACGCAGTATTTT.

This clonotype was counted at least ten times. The chain uses TRBV28 and TRBJ1-1; 9 positions agree with TRBD1. This CDR3 is built from 15 residues. With 2 bases clipped from V and 10 bases from J, the junction kept 11 bases outside the gene matches. CDR1 MDHEN and CDR2 SYDVKM come from the germline V gene. This CDR3 is CASSLTPETGGVAFF. DNA of the CDR3: TGTGCCAGCAGTTTAACCCCAGAGACAGGGGGTGTAGCTTTCTTT.

This clonotype was recorded at least ten times. V usage is TRBV7-2 and J usage is TRBJ2-4; 10 nucleotides agree with TRBD1. CDR3 length: 16 residues. The V gene end was trimmed by 5 bases and the J gene end by 3 bases; junction bases not matched to a gene: 7. Germline V CDR1 and CDR2: SGHTA, FQGNSA. The CDR3: CASSQAGTGVKNIQYF. For the CDR3, the DNA is TGTGCCAGCAGCCAGGCCGGGACAGGGGTCAAAAACATTCAGTACTTC.

This clonotype has a count of ten or more. The V call is TRBV7-2, the J call TRBJ2-1; D remains ambiguous. V was shortened by 4 bases and J by 8 bases, with 15 bases between the two germline ends. Germline V gene sequence: CDR1 SGHTA, CDR2 FQGNSA. This CDR3 is 14 amino acids long. The CDR3 loop is CASSSVVLSDEQFF. In nucleotides, the CDR3 is TGTGCCAGCAGCTCGGTTGTCTTGTCGGATGAGCAGTTCTTC. The full variable domain, in which reference TRBV7-2 and TRBJ2-1 provide the parts outside the CDR3, is GAGVSQSPSNKVTEKGKDVELRCDPISGHTALYWYRQSLGQGLEFLIYFQGNSAPDKSGLPSDRFSAERTGGSVSTLTIQRTQQEDSAVYLCASSSVVLSDEQFFGPGTRLTVL.

This clonotype was seen at least ten times. The chain uses TRBV3-1 and TRBJ2-7; D is unclear. Germline loops: CDR1 LGHDT, CDR2 YNNKEL (reference sequence). V dropped 4 bases and J dropped 5 bases, with 6 bases sitting between them. The CDR3 length is 11 residues. DNA of the CDR3: TGTGCCAGCAGCCCCGGCCACGAGCAGTACTTC. This gives the protein CASSPGHEQYF.

This clonotype was observed many times. J is TRBJ1-5 and V is TRBV7-9, with no clear D. In germline, CDR1 is SEHNR, CDR2 FQNEAQ (reference sequence). V lost 1 base and J lost 3, with 7 bases in between. CDR3 length equals 14 residues. The CDR3 is CASSLDTVNQPQHF. The CDR3, as DNA: TGTGCCAGCAGCTTAGATACCGTCAATCAGCCCCAGCATTTT.

This clonotype was detected many times. The chain is built from TRBV18 and TRBJ1-5; D perhaps matches TRBD1 (5 bases). V lost 2 bases, J lost 1 base, and 9 bases lay in between. The CDR3 totals 15 residues. Germline V CDR1 and CDR2: KGHSH, LQKENI. The CDR3 region is CASSPSGMSNQPQHF. The CDR3 DNA is TGTGCCAGCTCACCATCAGGGATGAGCAATCAGCCCCAGCATTTT.

This clonotype was picked up many times. The genes are TRBV2 and TRBJ2-5; unclear D gene. The length of the CDR3 is 14 residues. Trimming left V 4 bases short and J 1 base short, with 10 bases between. The germline CDR1 and CDR2 sequences are SNHLY and FYNNEI. DNA for the CDR3: TGTGCCAGCAGTGCGTCCACAGTCCAAGAGACCCAGTACTTC. Its protein product is CASSASTVQETQYF.

V usage is TRBV18 and J usage is TRBJ2-7; D unresolved. Deletions cut 0 bases from V and 0 bases from J, with 6 bases between. CDR3 length: 14 residues. Germline V CDR1 and CDR2: KGHSH, LQKENI. The chain's CDR3 is CASSPPAASYEQYF. As DNA, the CDR3 is TGTGCCAGCTCACCACCGGCCGCCTCCTACGAGCAGTACTTC.

This clonotype has at least ten counts. The J gene is TRBJ2-3, the V gene TRBV10-3, with D possibly being TRBD1 (5 bases). The CDR3 spans 16 residues. The V gene's germline CDR1 is ENHRY and CDR2 SYGVKD. The germline V and J ends were trimmed by 6 bases and 6 bases, with 22 bases remaining between them. In DNA, the CDR3 is TGTGCCATCAGCCTCGGACAACCCTTACTAATGGATACGCAGTATTTT. Translating it yields CAISLGQPLLMDTQYF.

At least ten counts were recorded for this clonotype. The chain is built from TRBV20-1 and TRBJ1-4; TRBD1 might be the D (6 bases). Between the trimmed V and J ends, which lost 6 bases and 4 bases, there was a span of 12 bases. The CDR3 covers 13 residues. Germline CDR1 DFQATT, CDR2 SNEGSKA (reference sequence). The CDR3 DNA follows: TGCAGTGCAACCAGGACAGTTAATGAAAAACTGTTTTTT. It specifies CSATRTVNEKLFF.

Ten or more counts support this clonotype. V is TRBV27 and J is TRBJ2-5; 8 nucleotides line up with TRBD1. The length of the CDR3 is 14 residues. V was clipped by 6 bases and J by 3 bases; unmatched bases: 6. The germline CDR1 and CDR2 sequences are MNHEY and SMNVEV (reference sequence). CDR3 nucleotide sequence: TGTGCCAGCAGAGAATTGGACAGGGAAGAGACCCAGTACTTC. This sequence encodes CASRELDREETQYF.

Ten or more counts support this clonotype. The chain couples TRBV18 to TRBJ2-3; D is perhaps TRBD1 or TRBD2 (6 bases each). CDR1 and CDR2 (germline): KGHSH, LQKENI. The CDR3 has 11 amino acids. V was pared by 8 bases and J by 6 bases, with 9 bases between. Here the CDR3 DNA reads TGTGCCAGCGACGGGGGCGATACGCAGTATTTT. This codes for CASDGGDTQYF.

Ten or more counts support this clonotype. V and J are TRBV7-2 and TRBJ2-5; D unresolved. The CDR3 has 14 amino acids. The germline V and J ends were trimmed by 3 bases and 0 bases, with 8 bases remaining between them. Germline V gene lookup returns CDR1 SGHTA and CDR2 FQGNSA. The CDR3 region is CASSLVANQETQYF. The CDR3 nucleotides read TGTGCCAGCAGCTTGGTTGCCAACCAAGAGACCCAGTACTTC.

In this sample, this clonotype turned up many times. J is TRBJ2-7 and V is TRBV7-2, with D unresolved. The CDR3 has 14 amino acids. CDR1 is SGHTA, CDR2 FQGNSA, per germline. The germline V and J ends were trimmed by 5 bases and 4 bases, with 15 bases remaining between them. The CDR3 region has the DNA TGTGCCAGCAGCCCAAGGACGGAGAGGTACGAGCAGTACTTC. This encodes CASSPRTERYEQYF.

A word on this clonotype: A much larger clone lies one base from this, so it may be a read error. The V gene is TRBV7-2, the J gene TRBJ2-2; 11 bases map to TRBD2. CDR1 and CDR2 from the germline V gene are SGHTA and FQGNSA. V dropped 7 bases and J dropped 8; count of bases not matched to a gene: 9. This CDR3 region has 15 residues. CDR3 region: CASIPRLAGSGELFF. The CDR3 DNA is TGTGCCAGCATCCCTCGACTAGCGGGATCTGGGGAGCTGTTTTTT.

This clonotype was seen just once. This clone may be a read error of a much larger clone one base away. The rearrangement links TRBV7-6 to TRBJ2-7; no firm D call. This CDR3 has 13 residues. CDR1 SGHVS and CDR2 FNYEAQ come from the germline V gene. CDR3 sequence reads: CASSPVPHGDPIF. The CDR3 nucleotides are TGTGCCAGCAGCCCCGTACCACATGGTGACCCCATCTTC. The variable domain in full, completed from reference TRBV7-6 and TRBJ2-7, reads GAGVSQSPRYKVTKRGQDVALRCDPISGHVSLYWYRQALGQGPEFLTYFNYEAQQDKSGLPNDRFSAERPEGSISTLTIQRTEQRDSAMYRCASSPVPHGDPIFGPGTRLTVT.

This clonotype has at least ten counts. The gene calls are TRBV5-1 and TRBJ2-3; D assignment may be TRBD1 or TRBD2 (5 bases each). V was cut by 0 bases and J by 2 bases, with 7 bases left in between. Germline loops: CDR1 SGHRS, CDR2 YFSETQ. The CDR3 has 14 amino acids. The CDR3 DNA is TGCGCCAGCAGCTTGGGGGACGACACAGATACGCAGTATTTT. Its protein is CASSLGDDTDTQYF.

This clonotype has a handful of counts. J is TRBJ2-7 and V is TRBV20-1, with 9 nucleotides matching TRBD2. V lost 4 bases to trimming and J lost 3 bases; unmatched junction nucleotides: 10. Germline values: CDR1 DFQATT, CDR2 SNEGSKA (reference sequence). The CDR3 covers 15 residues. CDR3 sequence reads: CSATKAASGNYEQYF. DNA of the CDR3: TGCAGTGCTACCAAAGCGGCTAGCGGGAACTACGAGCAGTACTTC.

This clonotype showed up many times. The chain uses TRBV7-2 and TRBJ1-4, with TRBD1 identical over 9 bases. J gave up 4 bases and V 5 bases, and 2 bases lay outside the gene matches. CDR3 length equals 14 residues. The V gene's germline CDR1 is SGHTA and CDR2 FQGNSA. CDR3 coding DNA: TGTGCCAGCAGCCGGGACAGGGTTAATGAAAAACTGTTTTTT. It specifies CASSRDRVNEKLFF.

This clonotype was recorded at least ten times. This chain links TRBV4-3 with TRBJ1-6; 7 bases map to TRBD1. After removal of 0 bases from V and 10 bases from J, the junction contained 6 bases not matched to a gene. The length of the CDR3 is 15 residues. CDR1 and CDR2 from the germline V gene are LGHNA and YSLEER. CDR3 DNA sequence: TGCGCCAGCAGCCAAGATGACAGGGTCGGCTCACCCCTCCACTTT. As protein: CASSQDDRVGSPLHF.

This clonotype was seen more than once but under ten times. V usage is TRBV5-4 and J usage is TRBJ2-3; a weak D match, TRBD2 (6 bases). V was cut by 3 bases and J by 0 bases, with 14 bases left in between. The CDR3 sequence is 16 residues long. Germline CDR1 is SGHNT and CDR2 is YYREEE (reference sequence). CDR3 amino acids: CASSSRVGTSTDTQYF. DNA for the CDR3: TGTGCCAGCAGCTCGAGGGTCGGGACTAGCACAGATACGCAGTATTTT.

The table lists this clonotype with many counts. V and J are TRBV20-1 and TRBJ2-7, with D unresolved. Trimming removed 6 bases from V and 2 bases from J, with 11 bases in between. The CDR3 is 12 residues long. CDR1 is DFQATT, CDR2 SNEGSKA, per germline (reference sequence). For the CDR3, the DNA is TGCAGTGCAACCGGACGGCCCTACGAGCAGTACTTC. It is translated as CSATGRPYEQYF.

This clonotype occurred many times. J is TRBJ2-1 and V is TRBV10-3; a weak D match, TRBD1 (6 bases). With 6 bases removed from V and 6 bases from J, the gap between germline ends came to 12 bases. The CDR3 has 13 amino acids. The germline gives CDR1 ENHRY, CDR2 SYGVKD. CDR3 DNA: TGTGCCATCAGAGAGGGGGTAATCAATGAGCAGTTCTTC. This gives the protein CAIREGVINEQFF.

This clonotype was found many times. The V gene is TRBV5-8, the J gene TRBJ2-2, with D tentatively TRBD2 (6 bases). The CDR3 totals 17 residues. Trimming removed 0 bases at V and 1 base at J, with 13 bases between. Germline lookup yields CDR1 SGHTS and CDR2 YDEGEE. DNA of the CDR3: TGTGCCAGCAGCTTGGTGGCTAGCGCCTTGAACACCGGGGAGCTGTTTTTT. This codes for CASSLVASALNTGELFF.

Concerning this clonotype itself: A much larger clonotype is one base distant, so this may be a read error. V and J are TRBV6-5 and TRBJ2-3, with D perhaps TRBD2 (6 bases). Trimming left V 10 bases short and J 6 bases short, with 14 bases between. This CDR3 spans 12 amino acids. From germline, CDR1 is MNHEY and CDR2 SVGAGI. The CDR3 spells CATGGVIDTQYF. Here the CDR3 DNA reads TGTGCCACCGGCGGGGTTATTGATACGCAGTATTTT.